The 2 T cell receptor beta chains below all came from one sample that was sequenced in a study of CD8 T cells in ankylosing spondylitis. From the 5' RACE reads, TCRdb called clonotypes with MiXCR, one entry per CDR3 protein. Among fewer than 50,000 distinct CDR3 sequences, more than 9.5% were seen once, and the ten largest hold 1.2% to 1.5%. The sequencing sample was made of blood, either unsorted or a sorted T cell fraction (not recorded which). Source of these receptors: a male donor with ankylosing spondylitis or in good health (not recorded which).

This clonotype was seen ten or more times. The chain couples TRBV5-1 to TRBJ2-2; a weak D match, TRBD2 (6 bases). CDR3 length: 15 amino acids. Trimming left V 0 bases short and J 4 bases short, with 10 bases between. Germline V lookup: CDR1 SGHRS, CDR2 YFSETQ. CDR3 in DNA: TGCGCCAGCAGCTTGGTTGCGGGATCCACCGGGGAGCTGTTTTTT. Translated, it gives CASSLVAGSTGELFF.

The J gene is TRBJ2-2, the V gene TRBV3-1, with TRBD1 identical over 7 bases. With V trimmed by 6 bases and J by 3 bases, 7 bases remained unmatched. The CDR3 covers 15 residues. Germline-derived CDR1 and CDR2 are LGHDT and YNNKEL (reference sequence). In DNA form, the CDR3 reads TGTGCCAGCAGTACCCTGGGACAGTACACCGGGGAGCTGTTTTTT. Amino acid sequence: CASSTLGQYTGELFF.